This entry concerns a single T cell receptor (beta chain). Looked up from germline, CDR1 is MNHNS and CDR2 is SASEGT. V shed 7 bases, J shed 6 bases, and the junction held 6 bases outside the gene matches. The CDR3 totals 13 residues. These data come from a study of T cell changes during pregnancy in multiple sclerosis. TCRdb's table, derived via immunoSEQ multiplex PCR, lists solely in-frame clones and lacks some. The data show about 86,000 clones, with about 91% seen just once and around 1.8% held by the top ten. This chain connects TRBV6-1 to TRBJ2-5, with 9 bases matching TRBD1. This receptor was obtained from a female donor in good health, enrolled as a control in a pregnancy study. The sequenced sample was peripheral blood, obtained in the first trimester of pregnancy. The CDR3 coding sequence is TGTGCCAGCAAAGGACAGGGGATGAAGACCCAGTACTTC. It encodes CASKGQGMKTQYF.